The present T cell receptor (beta chain) was sequenced within a study of T cell responses to AZD1222 COVID-19 vaccine. Study-wide background: Pooled in the analysis were second doses at about 4 or about 12 weeks. The study's findings and limits: In a largely white British group with more females than males, clonal diversity was possibly underestimated. Among vaccine-associated CD4 TCRs, coverage spanned spike, with dominance at 160-218 and 743-854.

Generated by immunoSEQ multiplex PCR, the TCRdb table keeps only in-frame clones and is missing some. The table records roughly 65,000 clones, almost 90% of them present only once. Details on this clone: What it recognizes is unknown.

J was trimmed by 9 bases and V by 0 bases; bases with no gene match: 10. Germline V lookup: CDR1 LNHDA, CDR2 SQIVND (reference sequence). The CDR3 length is 15 residues. The sequence derives from an adult in good health. The starting material was peripheral blood, obtained on day 0 of AZD1222 vaccination. The chain joins TRBV19 to TRBJ2-7, with 8 nucleotides matching TRBD2. The CDR3 sequence: CASSIDTSGPSGQYF. In DNA, the CDR3 is TGTGCCAGTAGTATAGATACTAGCGGCCCATCGGGGCAGTACTTC.